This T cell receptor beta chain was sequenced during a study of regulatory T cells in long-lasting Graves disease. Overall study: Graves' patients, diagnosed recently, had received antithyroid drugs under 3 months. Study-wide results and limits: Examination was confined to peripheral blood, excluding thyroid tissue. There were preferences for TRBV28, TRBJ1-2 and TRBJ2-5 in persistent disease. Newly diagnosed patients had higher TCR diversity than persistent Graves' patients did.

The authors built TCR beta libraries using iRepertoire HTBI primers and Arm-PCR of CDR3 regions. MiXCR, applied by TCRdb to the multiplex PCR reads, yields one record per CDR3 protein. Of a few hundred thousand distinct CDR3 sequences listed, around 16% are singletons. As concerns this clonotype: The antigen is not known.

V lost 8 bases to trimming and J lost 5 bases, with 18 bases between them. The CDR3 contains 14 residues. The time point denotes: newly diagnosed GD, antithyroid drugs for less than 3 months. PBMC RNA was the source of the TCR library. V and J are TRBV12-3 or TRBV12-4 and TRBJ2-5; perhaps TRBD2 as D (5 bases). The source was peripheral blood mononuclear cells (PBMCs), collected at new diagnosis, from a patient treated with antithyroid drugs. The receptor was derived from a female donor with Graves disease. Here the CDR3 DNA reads TGTGCCAGCCTTAATCGGGGAGTTGGGGAGACCCAGTACTTC. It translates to CASLNRGVGETQYF.